This T cell receptor (beta chain) was profiled in a study of shared clonotypes between healthy human individuals. The V gene lost 5 bases and the J gene lost 1 base, with 14 bases spanning the gap. The CDR3 sequence is 15 residues long. Germline assignment: CDR1 MNHEY and CDR2 SVGAGI. Whole-study findings and limits: Among donors, the sharing of clonotypes was expected to be influenced by sequencing depth.

The repertoire was sequenced with immunoSEQ multiplex PCR; TCRdb's copy has only in-frame clones and lacks some. The table lists fewer than 700,000 clones, roughly 95% of them singletons, with 0.11% in the top ten. As to this clone: Its antigen is unknown.

Terminally differentiated effector memory CD45RA+ cells were excluded from the naive CD8 cells, which were CD45RO-negative and positively selected for CCR7. Sequencing was carried out using naive CD8+ T cells sorted from blood. The sequence was collected from a woman aged 25 to 39 in good health. The chain carries TRBV6-5 and TRBJ2-5; TRBD1 might be the D (6 bases). CDR3 in amino acids: CASSPDGGFQETQYF. CDR3 DNA: TGTGCCAGCAGTCCGGATGGGGGCTTCCAAGAGACCCAGTACTTC.